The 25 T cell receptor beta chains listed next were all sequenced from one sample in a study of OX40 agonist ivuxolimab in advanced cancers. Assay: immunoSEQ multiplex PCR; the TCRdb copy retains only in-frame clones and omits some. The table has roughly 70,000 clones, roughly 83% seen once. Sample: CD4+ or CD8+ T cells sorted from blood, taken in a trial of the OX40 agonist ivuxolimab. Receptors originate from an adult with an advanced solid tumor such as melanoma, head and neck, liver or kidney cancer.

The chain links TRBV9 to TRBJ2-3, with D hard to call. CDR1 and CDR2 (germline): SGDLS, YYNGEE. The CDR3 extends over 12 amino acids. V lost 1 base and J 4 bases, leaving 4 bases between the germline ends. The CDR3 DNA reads TGTGCCAGCAGCGTAATTTCAGATACGCAGTATTTT. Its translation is CASSVISDTQYF.

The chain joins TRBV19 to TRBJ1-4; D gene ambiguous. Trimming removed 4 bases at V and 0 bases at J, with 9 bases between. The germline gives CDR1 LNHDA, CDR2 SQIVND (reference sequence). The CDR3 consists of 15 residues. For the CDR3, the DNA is TGTGCCAGTAGTAGCTGGGCAGCAACTAATGAAAAACTGTTTTTT. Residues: CASSSWAATNEKLFF.

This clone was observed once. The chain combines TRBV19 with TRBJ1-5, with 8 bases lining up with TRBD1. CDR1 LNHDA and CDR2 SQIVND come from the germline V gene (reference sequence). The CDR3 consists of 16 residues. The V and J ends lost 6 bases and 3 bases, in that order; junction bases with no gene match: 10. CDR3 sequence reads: CASRNLPGGHNQPQHF. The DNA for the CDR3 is TGTGCCAGTAGGAACCTGCCAGGGGGCCACAATCAGCCCCAGCATTTT.

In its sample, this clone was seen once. The CDR3 protein is CASSGTQVGEKLFF. CDR3 DNA: TGTGCCAGCAGCGGGACTCAAGTGGGTGAAAAACTGTTTTTT. V and J are TRBV7-6 and TRBJ1-4, with a tentative D call TRBD1 (5 bases). This CDR3 has 14 amino acids. Germline V gene sequence: CDR1 SGHVS, CDR2 FNYEAQ. The V end was cut by 5 bases, the J end by 7 bases, with 14 bases between.

The CDR3 DNA reads TGTGCCAGCAGCTTCCTTGGACAGGGACCTACGAACTATGGCTACACCTTC. It translates to CASSFLGQGPTNYGYTF. The chain couples TRBV5-4 to TRBJ1-2; the match to TRBD1 covers 8 bases. The germline gives CDR1 SGHNT, CDR2 YYREEE (reference sequence). With 2 bases clipped from V and 2 bases from J, the junction kept 11 bases outside the gene matches. The CDR3 is 17 residues long.

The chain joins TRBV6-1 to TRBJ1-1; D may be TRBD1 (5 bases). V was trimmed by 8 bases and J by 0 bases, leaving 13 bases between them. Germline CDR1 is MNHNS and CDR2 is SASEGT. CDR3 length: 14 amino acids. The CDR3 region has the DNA TGTGCCAGCCAGAGGAGGGGCTTGAACACTGAAGCTTTCTTT. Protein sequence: CASQRRGLNTEAFF.

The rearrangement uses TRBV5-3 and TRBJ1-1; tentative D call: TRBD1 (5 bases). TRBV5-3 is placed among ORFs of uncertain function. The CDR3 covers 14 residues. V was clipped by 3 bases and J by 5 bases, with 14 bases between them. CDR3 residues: CARSSGTIGTEAFF. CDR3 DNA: TGTGCCAGAAGCTCTGGGACGATAGGGACTGAAGCTTTCTTT.

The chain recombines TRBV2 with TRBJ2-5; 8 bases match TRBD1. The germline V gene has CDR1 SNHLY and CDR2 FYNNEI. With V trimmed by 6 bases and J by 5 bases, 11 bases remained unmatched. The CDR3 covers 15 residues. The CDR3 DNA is TGTGCCAGCAGGGGGGACAGGTACCTTGGGGAGACCCAGTACTTC. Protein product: CASRGDRYLGETQYF. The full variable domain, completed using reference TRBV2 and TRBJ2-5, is EPEVTQTPSHQVTQMGQEVILRCVPISNHLYFYWYRQILGQKVEFLVSFYNNEISEKSEIFDDQFSVERPDGSNFTLKIRSTKLEDSAMYFCASRGDRYLGETQYFGPGTRLLVL.

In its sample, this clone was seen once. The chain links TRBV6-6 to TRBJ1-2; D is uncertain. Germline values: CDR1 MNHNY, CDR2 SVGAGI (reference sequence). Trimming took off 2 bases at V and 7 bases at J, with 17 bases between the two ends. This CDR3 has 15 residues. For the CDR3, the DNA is TGTGCCAGCAGTTACCTAGGTAGGAAGGTCGGTGGCTACACCTTC. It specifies CASSYLGRKVGGYTF.

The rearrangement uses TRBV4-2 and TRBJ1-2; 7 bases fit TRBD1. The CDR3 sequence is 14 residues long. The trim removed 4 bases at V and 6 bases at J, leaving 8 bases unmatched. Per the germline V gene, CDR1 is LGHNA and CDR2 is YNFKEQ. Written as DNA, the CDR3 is TGTGCCAGCAGCCTTTCAGACAGGGACGATGGCTACACCTTC. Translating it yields CASSLSDRDDGYTF.

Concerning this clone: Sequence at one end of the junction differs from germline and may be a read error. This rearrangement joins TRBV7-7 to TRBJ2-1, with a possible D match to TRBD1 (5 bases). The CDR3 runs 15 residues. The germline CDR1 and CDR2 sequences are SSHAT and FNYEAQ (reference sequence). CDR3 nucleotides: TGTGCTAGCAGCTTAGGAATCAGGGCCTGGGATGAGCAGTTCTTC. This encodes CASSLGIRAWDEQFF. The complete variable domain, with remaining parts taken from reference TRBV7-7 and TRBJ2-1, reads GAGVSQSPRYKVTKRGQDVTLRCDPISSHATLYWYQQALGQGPEFLTYFNYEAQPDKSGLPSDRFSAERPEGSISTLTIQRTEQRDSAMYRCASSLGIRAWDEQFFGPGTRLTVL.

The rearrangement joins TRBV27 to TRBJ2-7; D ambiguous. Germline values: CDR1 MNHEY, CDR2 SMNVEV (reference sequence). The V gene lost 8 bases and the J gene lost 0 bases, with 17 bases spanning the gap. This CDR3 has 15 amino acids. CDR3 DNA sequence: TGTGCCAGCTGCTGGGCAGGCAGGAGCTCCTACGAGCAGTACTTC. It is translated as CASCWAGRSSYEQYF.

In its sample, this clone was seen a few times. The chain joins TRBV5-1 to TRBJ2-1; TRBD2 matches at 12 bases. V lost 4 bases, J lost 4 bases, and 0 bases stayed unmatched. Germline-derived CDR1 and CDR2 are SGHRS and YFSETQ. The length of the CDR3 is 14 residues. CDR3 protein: CASSGLAGYNEQFF. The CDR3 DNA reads TGCGCCAGCAGCGGACTAGCGGGGTACAATGAGCAGTTCTTC. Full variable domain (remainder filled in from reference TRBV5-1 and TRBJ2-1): KAGVTQTPRYLIKTRGQQVTLSCSPISGHRSVSWYQQTPGQGLQFLFEYFSETQRNKGNFPGRFSGRQFSNSRSEMNVSTLELGDSALYLCASSGLAGYNEQFFGPGTRLTVL.

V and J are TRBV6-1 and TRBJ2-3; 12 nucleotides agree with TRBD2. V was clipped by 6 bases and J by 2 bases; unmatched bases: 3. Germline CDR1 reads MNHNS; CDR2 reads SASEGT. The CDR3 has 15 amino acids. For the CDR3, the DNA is TGTGCCAGCAGACTAGCGGGGGGATACACAGATACGCAGTATTTT. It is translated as CASRLAGGYTDTQYF.

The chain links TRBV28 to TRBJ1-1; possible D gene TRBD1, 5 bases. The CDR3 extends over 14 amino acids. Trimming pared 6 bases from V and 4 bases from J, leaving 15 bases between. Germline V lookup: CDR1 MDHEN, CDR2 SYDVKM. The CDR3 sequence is CASRPTVHSTEAFF. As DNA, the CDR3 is TGTGCCAGCAGACCGACAGTCCACTCCACTGAAGCTTTCTTT.

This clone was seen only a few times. Here the CDR3 reads CASNSQLVVTDTQYF. In nucleotides, the CDR3 is TGTGCCAGCAATTCCCAACTAGTAGTAACAGATACGCAGTATTTT. The rearrangement joins TRBV6-6 to TRBJ2-3, with a weak D call TRBD2 (5 bases). Between the trimmed V and J ends, which lost 7 bases and 3 bases, there was a span of 17 bases. The germline V gene encodes CDR1 MNHNY and CDR2 SVGAGI (reference sequence). This CDR3 has 15 residues.

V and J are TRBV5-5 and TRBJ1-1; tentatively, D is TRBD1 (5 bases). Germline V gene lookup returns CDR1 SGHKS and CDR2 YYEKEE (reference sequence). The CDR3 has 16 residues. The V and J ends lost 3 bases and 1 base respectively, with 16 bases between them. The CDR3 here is CASSSGTPRENTEAFF. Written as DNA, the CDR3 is TGTGCCAGCAGCTCCGGGACCCCCAGAGAGAACACTGAAGCTTTCTTT. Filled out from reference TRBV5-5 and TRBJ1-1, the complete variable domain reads DAGVTQSPTHLIKTRGQQVTLRCSPISGHKSVSWYQQVLGQGPQFIFQYYEKEERGRGNFPDRFSARQFPNYSSELNVNALLLGDSALYLCASSSGTPRENTEAFFGQGTRLTVV.

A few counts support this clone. The CDR3 nucleotides read TGTGCCAGCAGCACCAGGGTGGGACAGGACATGCACTTT. Translation gives CASSTRVGQDMHF. This rearrangement joins TRBV5-4 to TRBJ1-6; 8 positions match TRBD1. The CDR3 runs to 13 residues. V was clipped by 4 bases and J by 19 bases; unmatched bases: 13. Germline loops: CDR1 SGHNT, CDR2 YYREEE (reference sequence).

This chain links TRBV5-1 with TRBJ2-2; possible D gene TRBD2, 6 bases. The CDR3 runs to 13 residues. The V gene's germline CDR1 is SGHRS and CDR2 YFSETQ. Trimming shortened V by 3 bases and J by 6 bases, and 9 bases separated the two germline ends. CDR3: CASSWSSAGELFF. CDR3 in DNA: TGCGCCAGCAGCTGGTCTAGCGCCGGGGAGCTGTTTTTT.

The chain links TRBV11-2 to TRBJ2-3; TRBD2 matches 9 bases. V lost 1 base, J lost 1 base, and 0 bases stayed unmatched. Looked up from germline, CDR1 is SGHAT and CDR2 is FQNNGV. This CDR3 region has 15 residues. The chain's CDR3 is CASSLVAGGTDTQYF. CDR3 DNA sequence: TGTGCCAGCAGCTTAGTAGCGGGGGGCACAGATACGCAGTATTTT.

The CDR3 here is CASRTEKDGYTF. The CDR3 DNA reads as TGTGCCAGCCGAACTGAAAAGGATGGCTACACCTTC. V and J are TRBV7-9 and TRBJ1-2; D ambiguous. The CDR3 runs to 12 residues. Germline CDR1 SEHNR, CDR2 FQNEAQ (reference sequence). The germline V and J ends were trimmed by 8 bases and 6 bases, with 13 bases remaining between them.

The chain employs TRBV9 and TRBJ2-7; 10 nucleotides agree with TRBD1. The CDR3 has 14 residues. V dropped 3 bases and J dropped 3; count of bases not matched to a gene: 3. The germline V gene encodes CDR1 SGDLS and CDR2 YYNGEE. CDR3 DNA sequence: TGTGCCAGCAGCGCCGGGACAGGGGACTACGAGCAGTACTTC. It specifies CASSAGTGDYEQYF.

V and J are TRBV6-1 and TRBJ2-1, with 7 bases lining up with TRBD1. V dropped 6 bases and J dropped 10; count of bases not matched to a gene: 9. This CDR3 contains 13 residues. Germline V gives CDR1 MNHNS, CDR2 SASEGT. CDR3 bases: TGTGCCAGCAGCCGAGACCGGGACAGAGAGCAGTTCTTC. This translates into CASSRDRDREQFF.

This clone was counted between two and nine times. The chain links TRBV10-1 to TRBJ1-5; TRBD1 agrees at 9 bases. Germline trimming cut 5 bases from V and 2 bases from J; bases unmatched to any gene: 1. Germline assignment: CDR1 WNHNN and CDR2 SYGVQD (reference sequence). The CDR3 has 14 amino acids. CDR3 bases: TGCGCCAGCAGTAGGACAGGGGGCAATCAGCCCCAGCATTTT. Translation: CASSRTGGNQPQHF.

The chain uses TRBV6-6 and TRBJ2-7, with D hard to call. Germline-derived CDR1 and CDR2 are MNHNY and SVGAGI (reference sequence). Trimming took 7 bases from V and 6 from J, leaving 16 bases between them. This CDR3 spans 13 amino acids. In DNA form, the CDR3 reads TGTGCCAGCACTTCCCCCCCGAGGCCCGAGCAGTACTTC. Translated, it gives CASTSPPRPEQYF.